Listed below are T cell receptor beta chains from one sample, sequenced in a study of tumor and adjacent non-tumor tissue in lung cancer. TCRdb re-called the multiplex PCR reads through MiXCR, storing one row per CDR3 protein. The table shows 75,000 to 80,000 distinct CDR3 sequences, with approximately 79% occurring only once. Material for sequencing was lung tumor tissue. These receptors all come from a woman aged 45-60 years with non-small cell lung cancer. Both conserved end residues are trimmed from each CDR3.

V gene	CDR3 protein
TRBV6-2/TRBV6-3	ASSYSGGSRDTGELF
TRBV20-1	SARDCRQKNEQF
TRBV6-5	ASRGDSRAGNTIY
TRBV11-2	ASRFIAVGDDEQF
TRBV12-3/TRBV12-4	ARRTRDANEKLF
TRBV4-3	ASNQEVSRLSGELF
TRBV20-1	STSTGTWYETQY
TRBV6-1	ASSEAQPGLAGGRAF
TRBV4-1	ASSKGLSSTVTQY
TRBV11-2	ASSFVAMTGCGRDTQY
TRBV11-2	ASSSGLHNERF
TRBV7-2	ASSKRDHSYKQY
TRBV12-3/TRBV12-4	GSRSGTFRTDTQY
TRBV5-4	ASSSGTRGNLQETQY
TRBV28	VGSPTGRYYEQY
TRBV12-3/TRBV12-4	ASSLNGVTGELF
TRBV11-2	ASSLGSGAGYYEQY
TRBV20-1	SVRGEVGIRGVTYEQY
TRBV7-9	ASSLDPASSSTDTQS
TRBV6-6	VSSYGSSYEQY
TRBV6-1	ASSEETDYYEQY
TRBV10-2	ASSSNARGNEQF
TRBV6-5	ASSLNWASGSYKQY
TRBV2	ASSKWETHY
TRBV4-3	TSSPRDDGYQPQH
TRBV6-5	GSSYLGANSPLR
TRBV20-1	SSGLAGREQY
TRBV28	GSSPSGIGYDEQY
TRBV5-6	ATSYGTGIYIGELF
TRBV4-3	ASCQDYTGTDTQY
TRBV10-3	AIRSGTGITEQY
TRBV20-1	NARDPGQDNPPLH
TRBV10-3	TISESGEDNEQF
TRBV7-3	ASSSPWAGQLF
TRBV20-1	SARDRNEQF
TRBV27	VSSLQGQTNYGYT
TRBV6-5	GSTLKGSGYT
TRBV4-2	ASTQYSGYGYT
TRBV12-3/TRBV12-4	ASGLDITYEQY
TRBV11-2	AYSLGQTNEQF
TRBV7-9	ASSLGDLNEKLF
TRBV11-1	AAGIATGADTQY
TRBV20-1	SAERLYTGAF
TRBV29-1	SVRIGGTGELF
TRBV20-1	GAHTGGPYEQY
TRBV7-2	VSSSGLNQPQY
TRBV20-1	NARSGQGGYNEQF
TRBV29-1	SVRDWEETQY
TRBV7-9	ASRRSDDRGGEKLF
TRBV20-1	SALSGGGNTIY
TRBV11-1	ASSQLEGSYEQY
TRBV11-2	ASSFNVDTGELF
TRBV11-2	ASSPWASCSYEQY
TRBV9	ASSSRQGASYNEQF
TRBV20-1	SGVQGQDGYT